This TCR beta chain was sequenced for a study of molecular identifiers for immune sequencing clone quantification. By its share, this clonotype is medium-sized. TCRdb re-analysed the PCR reads in MiXCR, keeping a single row per CDR3 protein. The sample includes 8,000 to 13,000 distinct CDR3 sequences, roughly 18% of them seen just once. Germline V lookup: CDR1 SGHVS, CDR2 FNYEAQ. The J segment lost 0 bases and the V segment lost 2 bases, leaving 7 bases of the junction unmatched. CDR3 size: 17 residues. The sequencing input was naive CD8+ T cells from blood, with Jurkat cell RNA spiked in. Indicated subset: FACS-sorted CD8+CD4-CCR7+CD45RA+ naive T cells. The sequence derives from a human donor in good health. Some libraries in this study had Jurkat cell RNA spiked in. V is TRBV7-6 and J is TRBJ2-3, with TRBD1 matching 8 bases. CDR3 sequence: CASSLYPGQVSTDTQYF. CDR3 bases: TGTGCCAGCAGCTTATACCCGGGACAGGTCAGCACAGATACGCAGTATTTT. Complete variable domain (other parts from reference TRBV7-6 and TRBJ2-3): GAGVSQSPRYKVTKRGQDVALRCDPISGHVSLYWYRQALGQGPEFLTYFNYEAQQDKSGLPNDRFSAERPEGSISTLTIQRTEQRDSAMYRCASSLYPGQVSTDTQYFGPGTRLTVL.